This is a list of T cell receptor beta chains from one sample in a study of T cell clonotyping in hematopoietic cell transplantation. TCRdb keeps only in-frame clones here, not all; method: immunoSEQ multiplex PCR. This table has roughly 38,000 clones, approximately 88% appearing once. Source material: peripheral blood mononuclear cells. All receptors derive from a woman aged 40 to 55 in good health. Some clones in this sample may be carry-over from other donors' samples. Each CDR3 is given with its conserved first and last residue.

TRBV11-2	13	TRBJ1-5	CASSPGLNQPQHF
TRBV30	11	TRBJ2-7	CAWSVGGEQYF
TRBV7-2	15	TRBJ1-5	CASSLRDSINQPQHF
TRBV10-3	14	TRBJ2-3	CAVLAGGLADTQYF
TRBV4-1	14	TRBJ1-5	CASSQVQTGQPQHF
TRBV28	14	TRBJ1-2	CASSFEAPYYGYTF
TRBV2	12	TRBJ1-1	CASSVTRAEAFF
TRBV5-1	15	TRBJ1-4	CASSPQVGGLEELFF
TRBV30	15	TRBJ1-3	CAWGGDLTAGNTIYF
TRBV2	16	TRBJ2-3	CASSVGGGGRTDTQYF
TRBV4-3	16	TRBJ2-4	CASSHSGEGTKNIQYF
TRBV28	13	TRBJ1-2	CAIRPTEIYGYTF
TRBV11-2	16	TRBJ2-1	CASSLGGIRRDNEQFF
TRBV7-8	14	TRBJ2-1	CASSSSGGRPKQFF
TRBV7-6	17	TRBJ2-7	CASSLGSVPGTYYEQYF
TRBV28	12	TRBJ1-1	CASSLLRGRAFF
TRBV11-2	14	TRBJ2-3	CASSYTGPVDTQYF
TRBV2	15	TRBJ2-7	CASSDPRPGSYEQYF
TRBV5-1	15	TRBJ2-5	CASSLLGAGGETQYF
TRBV11-2	13	TRBJ2-7	CASSINREGEQYF
TRBV6-5	14	TRBJ2-7	CASSGAGGFNEQYF
TRBV28	17	TRBJ1-3	CASSLSETALSGNTIYF
TRBV11-3	14	TRBJ1-1	CASSLTTSGTEAFF
TRBV14	13	TRBJ1-1	CASSFWGNTEAFF
TRBV7-8	15	TRBJ2-7	CASSPFGTDSYEQYF
TRBV28	15	TRBJ1-5	CASRSGGASNQPQHF
TRBV4-1	13	TRBJ2-5	CASSQDNAGTQYF
TRBV28	15	TRBJ1-1	CASSRSGRMNTEAFF
TRBV20-1	11	TRBJ2-1	CSAREINEQFF
TRBV28	14	TRBJ2-5	CASSLLGVGETQYF
TRBV5-4	15	TRBJ2-7	CASSPGRSKGYEQYF
TRBV4-1	18	TRBJ1-4	CASSQEGRGLPTNEKLFF
TRBV5-6	16	TRBJ1-2	CASSFQGLQSNYGYTF
TRBV4-2	16	TRBJ2-3	CASSQESAGVGDTQYF
TRBV4-1	15	TRBJ1-5	CASSHYRDRNQPQHF
TRBV6-6	16	TRBJ1-5	CASRAEGQGRGQPQHF
TRBV27	13	TRBJ1-2	CASKRGADYGYTF
TRBV28	14	TRBJ1-2	CASSFPQGNYGYTF
TRBV5-1	15	TRBJ1-2	CASSLQGGQKNGYTF
TRBV29-1	16	TRBJ2-2	CSVERTSGSNTGELFF
TRBV30	10	TRBJ2-7	CACGADEQYF
TRBV5-1	16	TRBJ2-3	CASRSGNYASTDTQYF
TRBV28	14	TRBJ1-2	CASSNVEGSYGYTF
TRBV7-6	14	TRBJ1-1	CASSLAGGGTEAFF
TRBV5-4	13	TRBJ2-1	CASSSVGDNEQFF
TRBV19	15	TRBJ1-1	CASSRGTDVYTEAFF
TRBV2	17	TRBJ2-2	CASSEIGARGGSGELFF
TRBV9	14	TRBJ2-5	CASSGGQGWETQYF
TRBV30	14	TRBJ1-6	CAWRGSSYNSPLHF
TRBV19	13	TRBJ1-1	CASSIGGQRQAFF
TRBV6-5	14	TRBJ1-1	CASSPPNGNAEAFF
TRBV5-1	14	TRBJ1-3	CASSLATIGNTIYF
TRBV5-4	16	TRBJ1-4	CASSAGRENPNEKLFF
TRBV7-3	11	TRBJ2-7	CASSSYCWQYF
TRBV28	14	TRBJ2-7	CASSFGTGDYEQYF
TRBV6-5	16	TRBJ1-3	CASSYQFRVSGNTIYF
TRBV5-4	14	TRBJ1-2	CASSAPGQGYGYTF
TRBV4-3	14	TRBJ2-3	CASSQGFVGNTQYF